Listed here is a single T cell receptor (beta chain). The junction shows a germline mismatch at one end, possibly a read error. These data belong to a study of control samples from healthy donors and cancer patients. CDR1 SEHNR and CDR2 FQNEAQ come from the germline V gene (reference sequence). The CDR3 covers 12 residues. Sequencing used immunoSEQ multiplex PCR; TCRdb keeps in-frame clones, though not all of them. This specimen shows about 210,000 clones; the ten leading clones hold approximately 2.2%. The rearrangement links TRBV7-9 to TRBJ2-7; TRBD1 or TRBD2 may be the D gene (6 bases each). This TCR came from a woman aged 25 to 39 in good health. Sequenced sample: blood. The CDR3 nucleotides read TGTGCCAGCAGCTTAGTATGGAGGGGGAGACCGTTC. It encodes CASSLVWRGRPF.